A selection of T cell receptor beta chains follows, all from one sample in a study of T and B cells in COVID-19 patients. TCRdb reprocessed the multiplex PCR reads with MiXCR, giving one entry per CDR3 protein. Of some 13,000 distinct CDR3 sequences listed, around 25% are singletons. Sequenced input: blood. The receptors were gathered from a human donor who had recovered from COVID-19. CDR3s include the opening cysteine and the closing phenylalanine or tryptophan. Fields, in order: CDR3 protein, CDR3 length, V gene, clone size. Some rows mark clone size as missing; the rest say once, few, many or name a class of expanded clone.

CASSLGSDDGYTF	13	TRBV12-3/TRBV12-4	few
CASSLVGGENYGYTF	15	TRBV5-1	NA
CATSDDADTEAFF	13	TRBV24-1	NA
CASSLIAGPHEQYF	14	TRBV7-6	NA
CASSYLAGGLHEQYF	15	TRBV6-5	NA
CASSDSRLAGGPYEQYF	17	TRBV6-4	NA
CASSDSPSGSTDTQYF	16	TRBV6-4	NA
CASSWTGGVEQYF	13	TRBV12-3/TRBV12-4	many
CASSTGGGRNYGYTF	15	TRBV28	NA
CASSDPGLDTDTQYF	15	TRBV19	medium-sized
CASSLGDRVGTGELFF	16	TRBV19	NA
CASSLEWVTGELFF	14	TRBV27	medium-sized
CASSRQGSYEQYF	13	TRBV18	many
CASIGRTSGFQETQYF	16	TRBV7-9	NA
CASSELAGHPSYNEQFF	17	TRBV6-1	NA
CSARVGGGGYEQYF	14	TRBV20-1	few
CASSGTTNYGYTF	13	TRBV27	medium-sized
CASSPGTGDFNYGYTF	16	TRBV6-5	many
CATSDSRARTDTQYF	15	TRBV24-1	NA
CASSLEYNRAYEQYF	15	TRBV5-1	NA
CASSMGLDGGPQHF	14	TRBV19	medium-sized
CASSTVGQFSYEQYF	15	TRBV19	medium-sized
CASSKPDAGELFF	13	TRBV5-4	medium-sized
CASSPGGATGANVLTF	16	TRBV5-4	medium-sized
CASSKTGGTGELFF	14	TRBV19	NA
CASSATGHHGYTF	13	TRBV6-5	NA
CASSPQGQATNEKLFF	16	TRBV18	NA
CSARVSIWGSRSGANVLTF	19	TRBV20-1	NA
CASEGDSAWQFF	12	TRBV6-1	many
CASSLGASQPYGYTF	15	TRBV5-4	NA
CASSPLAGGEQYF	13	TRBV18	NA
CASSQDGWKAYEQYF	15	TRBV14	NA
CASSEGTSGRGTGELFF	17	TRBV6-1	NA
CASSMVQGANYGYTF	15	TRBV18	NA
CSASAGAGELFF	12	TRBV20-1	NA
CASREGKDTEAFF	13	TRBV6-5	many
CASSSRTEASNEKLFF	16	TRBV19	medium-sized
CASSFLAGVYQPQHF	15	TRBV12-3/TRBV12-4	few
CATSAKDTGELFF	13	TRBV24-1	NA
CASSTGRLTGDLFIETQYF	19	TRBV19	few
CASSPNSPDAYEQYF	15	TRBV6-5	NA
CASRPWGQAGDTQYF	15	TRBV5-1	NA
CASSSTGQRSYEQYF	15	TRBV7-9	medium-sized
CASSYIGSGNTIYF	14	TRBV6-5	medium-sized
CASSLADLRRVQHSTQYF	18	TRBV7-9	NA
CASSLVGTYGYTF	13	TRBV12-3/TRBV12-4	many